This paragraph reports one T cell receptor (beta chain). Its antigen remains unknown. Time point denoted: patch test 2, 6 weeks after DPC sensitization. Treatment meaning: therapeutic diphenylcyclopropenone sensitization with weekly scalp DPC. Before extraction, the whole blood was not fractionated, and total RNA was taken from it. Phlebotomy was performed prior to application of every patch test. This record belongs to a study of human T cells and chemical hapten exposure. Overall study results and limits: Expanded TCRs formed significantly more large CDR3 similarity clusters than controls.

The CDR3 length is 18 residues. V shed 3 bases and J shed 0 bases, with 20 bases lying between them. Germline V gene data show CDR1 as SGHTA and CDR2 as FQGNSA. TCRdb recomputed calls from the RACE reads with MiXCR, one row per CDR3 protein. This sample has roughly 42,000 distinct CDR3 sequences, with approximately 10% found just once. The chain carries TRBV7-2 and TRBJ1-1; D gene uncertain. Here the sequenced sample was whole blood, taken in connection with sensitization to the hapten diphenylcyclopropenone (DPC). This sequence originates from a woman in her twenties or thirties with alopecia areata. Some clones in this sample may be carry-over from other donors' samples. DNA of the CDR3: TGTGCCAGCAGCTTGAGACCCCAGGCTCTTTTCGTGAACACTGAAGCTTTCTTT. It translates to CASSLRPQALFVNTEAFF.